The 11 T cell receptor beta chains listed next were all sequenced from one sample in a study of immune evolution from preneoplasia to lung adenocarcinoma. TCRdb's table, derived via immunoSEQ multiplex PCR, lists solely in-frame clones and lacks some. This table has some 5,000 clones, 76% appearing once. The sample taken for sequencing was FFPE minimally invasive lung adenocarcinoma tissue. The receptors come from a person aged 65 to 85 with lung adenocarcinoma.

The CDR3 region has the DNA TGTGCCAGCAGTTCCACAGGGGGGACGGAGCAGTACTTC. Residues: CASSSTGGTEQYF. The rearrangement links TRBV6-1 to TRBJ2-7; 8 nucleotides match TRBD1. The germline gives CDR1 MNHNS, CDR2 SASEGT. There are 13 residues in the CDR3. Losses at the gene ends were 5 bases for V and 7 bases for J; bases not matched to a gene: 7.

The V and J genes are TRBV7-8 and TRBJ2-2, with D possibly TRBD1 on 6 matching bases. Germline V gives CDR1 SGHVS, CDR2 FQNEAQ. V was trimmed by 1 base and J by 5 bases, leaving 11 bases between them. The CDR3 loop spans 15 amino acids. CDR3: CASSLVNRETGELFF. The CDR3 DNA reads as TGTGCCAGCAGCTTAGTGAACAGGGAAACCGGGGAGCTGTTTTTT.

The chain carries TRBV30 and TRBJ1-5, with 7 bases lining up with TRBD1. J gave up 0 bases and V 2 bases, and 10 bases lay outside the gene matches. Germline V gene sequence: CDR1 GTSNPN, CDR2 SVGIG (reference sequence). This CDR3 has 17 amino acids. As DNA, the CDR3 is TGTGCCTGGAGTACCGGCACAGGGGCGGTTAGCAATCAGCCCCAGCATTTT. This sequence encodes CAWSTGTGAVSNQPQHF.

This clone was found a few times. The chain combines TRBV7-8 with TRBJ1-1, with D perhaps TRBD1 (6 bases). The V gene's germline CDR1 is SGHVS and CDR2 FQNEAQ. This CDR3 contains 14 residues. V was pared by 1 base and J by 2 bases, with 8 bases between. CDR3: CASSLGGANTEAFF. The DNA of the CDR3 is TGTGCCAGCAGCTTAGGGGGGGCAAACACTGAAGCTTTCTTT.

The chain couples TRBV5-4 to TRBJ1-4; D gene unclear. The V end was cut by 2 bases, the J end by 5 bases, with 7 bases between. This CDR3 is built from 13 residues. Germline CDR1 and CDR2: SGHNT and YYREEE (reference sequence). The CDR3 coding sequence is TGTGCCAGCAGCTTCAAGGGAAATGAAAAACTGTTTTTT. It codes for CASSFKGNEKLFF.

This clone was observed a handful of times. The chain carries TRBV7-2 and TRBJ2-1; 8 positions agree with TRBD2. The V gene end was trimmed by 2 bases and the J gene end by 7 bases; junction bases not matched to a gene: 7. The CDR3 runs 15 residues. Germline V lookup: CDR1 SGHTA, CDR2 FQGNSA. The CDR3 region is CASSLSGRAFNEQFF. The CDR3 region has the DNA TGTGCCAGCAGCTTATCCGGGAGGGCCTTTAATGAGCAGTTCTTC.

The chain employs TRBV28 and TRBJ1-6; 8 nucleotides align to TRBD1. CDR3 length: 15 residues. Germline CDR1 and CDR2: MDHEN and SYDVKM. V was clipped by 7 bases and J by 7 bases; unmatched bases: 9. The CDR3 nucleotides are TGTGCCAGCATCCAAACCGGGACAGGAAATTCACCCCTCCACTTT. This encodes CASIQTGTGNSPLHF.

This clone was seen a single time. CDR3 sequence: CASSPFPINYGYTF. The CDR3 bases are TGTGCCAGCAGCCCCTTCCCGATTAACTATGGCTACACCTTC. The V gene is TRBV11-2, the J gene TRBJ1-2; D is unresolved. From germline, CDR1 is SGHAT and CDR2 FQNNGV. V was trimmed by 5 bases and J by 1 base, leaving 11 bases between them. The CDR3 has 14 amino acids.

The chain recombines TRBV7-9 with TRBJ2-2; D perhaps matches TRBD2 (5 bases). The CDR3 is 19 residues long. Germline V CDR1 and CDR2: SEHNR, FQNEAQ (reference sequence). V was shortened by 4 bases and J by 0 bases, with 21 bases between the two germline ends. The CDR3 DNA follows: TGTGCCAGCAGCTGGAGAGGAGGAGCTACCTCTCCGAACACCGGGGAGCTGTTTTTT. Amino acids: CASSWRGGATSPNTGELFF.

The chain combines TRBV2 with TRBJ2-3; D is undetermined. Per germline, CDR1 SNHLY and CDR2 FYNNEI. CDR3 length: 12 amino acids. V gave up 3 bases and J gave up 4 bases, with 5 bases separating them. CDR3 bases: TGTGCCAGCAGTGAGCAGGCAGATACGCAGTATTTT. Protein product: CASSEQADTQYF.

A few counts support this clone. The rearrangement links TRBV5-1 to TRBJ2-7, with TRBD1 matching 8 bases. The CDR3 loop spans 19 amino acids. After removal of 2 bases from V and 2 bases from J, the junction contained 18 bases not matched to a gene. Germline-derived CDR1 and CDR2 are SGHRS and YFSETQ. CDR3 amino acids: CASSFQTMSRDRLPYEQYF. DNA of the CDR3: TGCGCCAGCAGCTTTCAGACAATGTCCCGGGACAGGCTGCCCTACGAGCAGTACTTC.